The 11 T cell receptor beta chains given below trace back to one sample, sequenced in a study of T cells in Graves' hyperthyroidism and ophthalmopathy. Amplified TCR beta CDR3 regions came from RNA transcripts. HTBI primers were the set used in a first-round RT-PCR of the TCR CDR3. TCRdb reprocessed the multiplex PCR reads via MiXCR and lists one record per CDR3 protein. The table shows hundreds of thousands of distinct CDR3 sequences, with around 14% occurring only once. The specimen sequenced was blood. These receptors came from a woman aged 18-30 years with Graves' hyperthyroidism.

This clonotype was seen at least ten times. The chain combines TRBV11-3 with TRBJ2-7, with a possible D match to TRBD1 (5 bases). CDR1 SGHNT and CDR2 YENEEA come from the germline V gene. The CDR3 is 13 amino acids. V lost 2 bases and J lost 6, with 11 bases in between. The CDR3 coding sequence is TGTGCCAGCAGCTTATACAGGATGGGCGAGCAGTACTTC. Residues: CASSLYRMGEQYF.

At least ten counts were recorded for this clonotype. This chain uses TRBV15 with TRBJ1-1; D gene uncertain. The V gene lost 4 bases and the J gene lost 8 bases, with 20 bases spanning the gap. The CDR3 length is 15 residues. Per germline, CDR1 LNHNV and CDR2 YYDKDF (reference sequence). This chain's CDR3 is CATSKLRAQVVEAFF. Written as DNA, the CDR3 is TGTGCCACCAGCAAGTTAAGGGCGCAAGTAGTCGAAGCTTTCTTT.

CDR3 DNA sequence: TGTGCCAGTGGCCCTGACACGAACTATGGCTACACCTTC. Protein sequence: CASGPDTNYGYTF. The chain couples TRBV25-1 to TRBJ1-2; D ambiguous. CDR3 length equals 13 residues. Trimming removed 9 bases at V and 2 bases at J, with 13 bases between. Germline values: CDR1 MGHDK, CDR2 SYGVNS.

This clonotype showed up many times. The CDR3 spells CASQRRGARDREGAGNEQFF. As DNA, the CDR3 is TGTGCCTCGCAACGGAGAGGAGCGCGAGACCGGGAGGGGGCGGGTAATGAGCAGTTCTTC. The chain couples TRBV6-1 to TRBJ2-1; TRBD2 might be the D (8 bases). Germline CDR1 MNHNS, CDR2 SASEGT. CDR3 size: 20 residues. With 11 bases removed from V and 7 bases from J, the gap between germline ends came to 39 bases.

This clonotype was picked up a small number of times. The CDR3 sequence: CASRAGGPYEQYF. DNA for the CDR3: TGTGCCAGCAGGGCGGGAGGGCCGTACGAGCAGTACTTC. This chain joins TRBV28 and TRBJ2-7; 9 bases line up with TRBD2. CDR1 and CDR2 from the germline V gene are MDHEN and SYDVKM. CDR3 length: 13 amino acids. V lost 6 bases, J lost 4 bases, and 4 bases stayed unmatched.

This clonotype was seen just once. The CDR3 reads CASSLVPQGQGEETQYF. DNA for the CDR3: TGTGCCAGCAGCCTAGTCCCACAAGGACAGGGTGAAGAGACCCAGTACTTC. The chain recombines TRBV7-2 with TRBJ2-5; TRBD1 aligns across 8 bases. CDR1 is SGHTA and CDR2 is FQGNSA in the germline V gene. The CDR3 has 17 residues. Trimming removed 5 bases from V and 3 bases from J; junction bases left unmatched: 14.

This clonotype was detected only a few times. This chain connects TRBV11-2 to TRBJ2-1; D not resolved. The CDR3 extends over 17 amino acids. V lost 4 bases to trimming and J lost 7 bases, with 23 bases between them. CDR1 is SGHAT, CDR2 FQNNGV, per germline. The CDR3, as DNA: TGTGCCAGCAGCTCAGTCGCGGCGCGCAATACAAGGAATGAGCAGTTCTTC. Amino acids: CASSSVAARNTRNEQFF. The full variable domain, with the rest looked up from reference TRBV11-2 and TRBJ2-1, is EAGVAQSPRYKIIEKRQSVAFWCNPISGHATLYWYQQILGQGPKLLIQFQNNGVVDDSQLPKDRFSAERLKGVDSTLKIQPAKLEDSAVYLCASSSVAARNTRNEQFFGPGTRLTVL.

The genes are TRBV10-3 and TRBJ2-6, with D possibly matching TRBD2 (5 bases). The germline gives CDR1 ENHRY, CDR2 SYGVKD. The CDR3 runs to 14 residues. The germline V and J ends were trimmed by 4 bases and 3 bases, with 7 bases remaining between them. The CDR3 region has the DNA TGTGCCATCAGTGCGGGAAGTGGGGCCAACGTCCTGACTTTC. It is translated as CAISAGSGANVLTF.

This clonotype was counted between two and nine times. DNA of the CDR3: TGTGCCAGCAGTTCCGGACAAGGCTTCTATGGCTACACCTTC. Amino acid sequence: CASSSGQGFYGYTF. The chain has TRBV6-1 and TRBJ1-2; D might be TRBD1 (5 bases). CDR1 and CDR2 (germline): MNHNS, SASEGT. The CDR3 loop spans 14 amino acids. V was shortened by 5 bases and J by 4 bases, with 14 bases between the two germline ends.

This clonotype was picked up many times. The J gene is TRBJ2-7, the V gene TRBV24-1, with TRBD2 matching 10 bases. J lost 6 bases, V lost 3 bases, and 13 bases had no gene match. Germline-derived CDR1 and CDR2 are KGHDR and SFDVKD. CDR3 length: 17 amino acids. The CDR3, as DNA: TGTGCCACCAGTGATGCTCTTGGCCTAGCGGGAGCGGGCGAGCAGTACTTC. Translated: CATSDALGLAGAGEQYF.

This clonotype was found many times. This chain uses TRBV24-1 with TRBJ1-1; a possible D gene is TRBD1 (6 bases). V was shortened by 4 bases and J by 1 base, with 12 bases between the two germline ends. Germline V lookup: CDR1 KGHDR, CDR2 SFDVKD. The CDR3 extends over 15 amino acids. The DNA for the CDR3 is TGTGCCACCAGTGAGTCCGGGACACAGAACACTGAAGCTTTCTTT. Translating it yields CATSESGTQNTEAFF.